The 26 T cell receptor beta chains below all came from one sample that was sequenced in a study of blood T cell repertoires in COVID-19. This table comes from immunoSEQ multiplex PCR, and its TCRdb copy is limited to in-frame clones, with some not included. Of some 130,000 clones in the sample, under 85% are singletons; the top ten hold 15% to 20%. The sequenced sample was PBMCs or T cells enriched from blood (not recorded which). Receptors originate from a man aged 25-45 years who had recovered from COVID-19.

This clone appeared once. The chain joins TRBV3-1 (or the pseudogene TRBV3-2) to TRBJ2-5; TRBD2 matches 14 bases. The CDR3 is 16 residues long. Germline loops: CDR1 LGHDT, CDR2 YNNKEL (reference sequence). After removal of 4 bases from V and 3 bases from J, the junction contained 4 bases not matched to a gene. In DNA, the CDR3 is TGTGCCAGCAGCCGAGAGACTAGCGGGGGGGAAGAGACCCAGTACTTC. Translated: CASSRETSGGEETQYF.

The chain couples TRBV29-1 to TRBJ2-7, with 7 bases fitting TRBD1. Trimming at V came to 4 bases and at J to 3 bases, leaving 18 bases not matched to a gene. The length of the CDR3 is 17 residues. Germline V gene lookup returns CDR1 SQVTM and CDR2 ANQGSEA. The CDR3 loop is CSVVTRVEWTGLYEQYV. In DNA, the CDR3 is TGCAGCGTTGTAACGCGGGTCGAGTGGACAGGCCTCTACGAGCAGTACGTC.

This chain joins TRBV5-1 and TRBJ1-2; 7 nucleotides line up with TRBD1. The germline gives CDR1 SGHRS, CDR2 YFSETQ. V lost 1 base to trimming and J lost 3 bases; unmatched junction nucleotides: 6. This CDR3 has 15 amino acids. This CDR3 is CASSLFYRGDYGYTF. The CDR3 nucleotides are TGCGCCAGCAGCTTGTTTTACAGGGGAGACTATGGCTACACCTTC.

The chain is built from TRBV19 and TRBJ2-1, with 15 bases identical to TRBD2. The length of the CDR3 is 20 residues. Losses at the gene ends were 1 base for V and 0 bases for J; bases not matched to a gene: 7. Germline CDR1 reads LNHDA; CDR2 reads SQIVND (reference sequence). The DNA of the CDR3 is TGTGCCAGTAGTATAGCCGGACTAGCGGGAGGGCTGGACTCCTACAATGAGCAGTTCTTC. Translating it yields CASSIAGLAGGLDSYNEQFF.

This clone was picked up many times. The chain employs TRBV7-2 and TRBJ2-7, with 9 bases lining up with TRBD2. Trimming took 2 bases from V and 0 from J; bases not matched to a gene: 2. The V gene's germline CDR1 is SGHTA and CDR2 FQGNSA. The CDR3 loop spans 15 amino acids. CDR3 in DNA: TGTGCCAGCAGCTTACAAGCGGGGGGCTCCTACGAGCAGTACGTC. Protein: CASSLQAGGSYEQYV.

As concerns this clone: Germline is not matched at one junction end, which may reflect a read error. The J gene is TRBJ2-2, the V gene TRBV7-7, with 11 nucleotides matching TRBD1. CDR1 and CDR2 from the germline V gene are SSHAT and FNYEAQ (reference sequence). This CDR3 has 15 amino acids. In nucleotides, the CDR3 is TGTGCTAGCAGCCGAGGACAGGGGGCCTCCGGCGAGCTGTTTTTT. Translating it yields CASSRGQGASGELFF.

The gene calls are TRBV19 and TRBJ1-2; D possibly corresponds to TRBD1 (6 bases). CDR1 and CDR2 from the germline V gene are LNHDA and SQIVND (reference sequence). The CDR3 consists of 17 residues. With 5 bases removed from V and 1 base from J, the gap between germline ends came to 20 bases. This chain's CDR3 is CASSPRLQGIHNYGYTF. DNA for the CDR3: TGTGCCAGTAGTCCTCGTCTACAGGGAATTCATAACTATGGCTACACCTTC.

The chain carries TRBV5-1 and TRBJ1-3, with TRBD1 as a possible D gene (5 bases). The V end was cut by 0 bases, the J end by 4 bases, with 14 bases between. Germline V CDR1 and CDR2: SGHRS, YFSETQ. The CDR3 contains 16 residues. CDR3 DNA sequence: TGCGCCAGCAGCTTGGGGTCCAGGGTGTACGGAAACACCATATATTTT. It encodes CASSLGSRVYGNTIYF. Looking up the rest from reference TRBV5-1 and TRBJ1-3 gives the full variable domain: KAGVTQTPRYLIKTRGQQVTLSCSPISGHRSVSWYQQTPGQGLQFLFEYFSETQRNKGNFPGRFSGRQFSNSRSEMNVSTLELGDSALYLCASSLGSRVYGNTIYFGEGSWLTVV.

The CDR3 DNA sequence: TGTGCCAGCAGCCAAAACGACAGAAACTATGGCTACACCTTC. Encoded protein: CASSQNDRNYGYTF. The rearrangement joins TRBV3-1 (or the pseudogene TRBV3-2) to TRBJ1-2, with D possibly TRBD1 on 5 matching bases. Germline V CDR1 and CDR2: LGHDT, YNNKEL (reference sequence). The CDR3 totals 14 residues. V was pared by 2 bases and J by 2 bases, with 9 bases between.

The chain employs TRBV6-5 and TRBJ1-1; 7 nucleotides agree with TRBD1. CDR3 size: 14 residues. Germline V gene sequence: CDR1 MNHEY, CDR2 SVGAGI. With 7 bases clipped from V and 5 bases from J, the junction kept 10 bases outside the gene matches. CDR3 in amino acids: CASIPDRASTEAFF. The DNA for the CDR3 is TGTGCCAGCATCCCCGACAGGGCCAGTACTGAAGCTTTCTTT.

The chain recombines TRBV19 with TRBJ2-5, with 9 bases that match TRBD1. This CDR3 has 13 residues. Trimming cost V 6 bases and J 5 bases; bases outside gene matches: 4. The germline V gene encodes CDR1 LNHDA and CDR2 SQIVND (reference sequence). In DNA form, the CDR3 reads TGTGCCAGTAGAATGACAGGGGGTGAGACCCAGTACTTC. It is translated as CASRMTGGETQYF.

The table lists this clone with a few counts. The chain uses TRBV11-2 and TRBJ1-1; 8 bases fit TRBD1. The length of the CDR3 is 12 residues. Losses at the gene ends were 5 bases for V and 4 bases for J; bases not matched to a gene: 0. Germline values: CDR1 SGHAT, CDR2 FQNNGV. CDR3 nucleotides: TGTGCCAGCAGCACAGGGGGCACTGAAGCTTTCTTT. It translates to CASSTGGTEAFF.

This clone has a handful of counts. The chain combines TRBV27 with TRBJ2-3; 9 nucleotides align to TRBD1. Germline loops: CDR1 MNHEY, CDR2 SMNVEV (reference sequence). V trimming: 4 bases; J trimming: 3 bases; junction bases outside the gene matches: 8. There are 16 residues in the CDR3. The CDR3 region has the DNA TGTGCCAGCAGTTATCGAGGACAGGGGTTTACAGATACGCAGTATTTT. It codes for CASSYRGQGFTDTQYF.

The chain uses TRBV11-2 and TRBJ1-1; TRBD1 is a possible D gene (5 bases). Germline V gene data show CDR1 as SGHAT and CDR2 as FQNNGV. Trimming took off 5 bases at V and 5 bases at J, with 18 bases between the two ends. The length of the CDR3 is 15 residues. CDR3 DNA: TGTGCCAGCAGCCCCCTCGGGGGAGTGGGGACTGAAGCTTTCTTT. This encodes CASSPLGGVGTEAFF.

This clone came up many times. At one boundary the junction diverges from the germline segment, which might be a read error. The CDR3 bases are TGTGTCAGAAGCTTGGACACCGCGAACACCGGGGAGCTGTTTTTT. As protein: CVRSLDTANTGELFF. The genes are TRBV5-3 and TRBJ2-2, with a possible D match to TRBD1 (5 bases). TRBV5-3 is identified as an open reading frame with a role that is uncertain. The CDR3 is made up of 15 amino acids.

The J gene is TRBJ1-4, the V gene TRBV6-5, with a possible D match to TRBD1 (6 bases). Trimming pared 0 bases from V and 8 bases from J, leaving 13 bases between. The V gene's germline CDR1 is MNHEY and CDR2 SVGAGI. CDR3 length: 15 amino acids. CDR3 in DNA: TGTGCCAGCAGTTACTCGACAGGACGCTTCGAAAAACTGTTTTTT. Its translation: CASSYSTGRFEKLFF.

This clone was counted once. The V call is TRBV5-3, the J call TRBJ2-3, with TRBD2 matching 7 bases. TRBV5-3 is labeled an ORF, and its function is uncertain. The CDR3 is made up of 18 amino acids. V dropped 4 bases and J dropped 0; count of bases not matched to a gene: 14. The CDR3 spells CARSPKGRGFRSTDTQYF. CDR3 nucleotide sequence: TGTGCCAGAAGCCCCAAGGGGCGGGGGTTCAGAAGCACAGATACGCAGTATTTT.

The CDR3 coding sequence is TGTGCCAGCAGCCTCCGACAGGGAGCGAGGACTGAAGCTTTCTTT. Amino acids: CASSLRQGARTEAFF. V is TRBV21-1 and J is TRBJ1-1; the table names TRBD1, a call not compared with the DNA. TRBV21-1 is termed a pseudogene. The CDR3 is 15 residues long.

V is TRBV5-4 and J is TRBJ1-6, with 7 bases identical to TRBD1. Looked up from germline, CDR1 is SGHNT and CDR2 is YYREEE (reference sequence). The CDR3 is 17 residues long. J was trimmed by 10 bases and V by 0 bases; bases with no gene match: 13. The CDR3 DNA follows: TGTGCCAGCAGCTTGGAGGCCAGGGGGTCTCTAGGGTCACCCCTCCACTTT. Protein: CASSLEARGSLGSPLHF.

This clone was seen only a few times. This sequence joins TRBV5-4 and TRBJ1-2; TRBD1 matches at 9 bases. The CDR3 length is 14 residues. The germline V gene encodes CDR1 SGHNT and CDR2 YYREEE (reference sequence). The junction had 8 bases not matched to a gene; V was cut back by 3 bases and J by 8 bases. The CDR3 loop is CASSSSRDRAGYTF. Written as DNA, the CDR3 is TGTGCCAGCAGCTCGTCCCGGGACAGGGCCGGCTACACCTTC.

The chain employs TRBV9 and TRBJ2-1, with TRBD2 identical over 8 bases. The germline CDR1 and CDR2 sequences are SGDLS and YYNGEE. Losses at the gene ends were 2 bases for V and 6 bases for J; bases not matched to a gene: 13. The CDR3 covers 17 residues. CDR3 region: CASSVRPAGGLGNEQFF. The CDR3 DNA follows: TGTGCCAGCAGCGTTCGGCCGGCGGGAGGTCTCGGCAATGAGCAGTTCTTC.

The V gene is TRBV5-5, the J gene TRBJ2-5; 7 bases map to TRBD1. The trim removed 0 bases at V and 2 bases at J, leaving 1 base unmatched. Germline assignment: CDR1 SGHKS and CDR2 YYEKEE (reference sequence). The CDR3 totals 14 residues. Here the CDR3 DNA reads TGTGCCAGCAGCTTGGGGGGACAGCAAGAGACCCAGTACTTC. It specifies CASSLGGQQETQYF.

The chain is built from TRBV18 and TRBJ2-5, with 9 bases matching TRBD1. J lost 3 bases, V lost 10 bases, and 12 bases had no gene match. Germline V gene sequence: CDR1 KGHSH, CDR2 LQKENI. The CDR3 covers 15 residues. DNA of the CDR3: TGTGCCACGGCACGGGACAGGGTGGCCGAAGAGACCCAGTACTTC. Translated, it gives CATARDRVAEETQYF.

The chain carries TRBV11-2 and TRBJ2-1; 9 bases fit TRBD1. The germline gives CDR1 SGHAT, CDR2 FQNNGV. J was trimmed by 0 bases and V by 5 bases; bases with no gene match: 11. The CDR3 sequence is 18 residues long. The CDR3 spells CASSTDRGRPSSYNEQFF. The CDR3 DNA follows: TGTGCCAGCAGCACGGACAGGGGCCGACCCAGCTCCTACAATGAGCAGTTCTTC.

The gene calls are TRBV4-1 and TRBJ2-3, with 7 bases lining up with TRBD2. Per germline, CDR1 MGHRA and CDR2 YSYEKL. V lost 3 bases and J lost 3; bases outside the gene matches: 12. The CDR3 covers 17 residues. CDR3 sequence: CASSQVTGRELTDTQYF. The CDR3 nucleotides are TGCGCCAGCAGCCAGGTTACGGGGCGGGAGTTGACAGATACGCAGTATTTT.

A few counts support this clone. The chain uses TRBV19 and TRBJ1-5; TRBD1 might be the D (6 bases). This CDR3 is built from 14 residues. Looked up from germline, CDR1 is LNHDA and CDR2 is SQIVND (reference sequence). Trimming pared 5 bases from V and 3 bases from J, leaving 11 bases between. This CDR3 is CASSVQGDNQPQHF. The DNA of the CDR3 is TGTGCCAGTAGTGTACAGGGAGACAATCAGCCCCAGCATTTT.